This TCR beta chain is drawn from a study of spatial heterogeneity in lung cancer. Across the study: Detection consistently yielded more beta chains than alpha chains. As counted in raw reads, each unique TCR and UMI combination appeared more than ten times on average.

Time point: sample taken at primary tumor resection. No cells were sorted before sequencing. The whole RNA sequenced was extracted from tumor, nontumor lung or frozen PBMC. A total of some 70 untreated early-stage non-small cell lung cancer patients served as donors. Germline CDR1 SGHNT, CDR2 YYREEE (reference sequence). V gave up 3 bases and J gave up 0 bases, with 9 bases separating them. The CDR3 has 14 residues. TCRdb fed the 5' RACE reads into MiXCR, producing one record per CDR3 protein. The table shows some 37,000 distinct CDR3 sequences, with around 7.5% occurring only once. The J gene is TRBJ1-2, the V gene TRBV5-4, with unresolved D. The TCR was taken from a male donor with early-stage non-small cell lung cancer. The sequencing here drew on PBMCs, taken at surgery. CDR3 bases: TGTGCCAGCAGCTCAAGGGAGACTAACTATGGCTACACCTTC. This sequence encodes CASSSRETNYGYTF.